The 16 T cell receptor beta chains in this list originate from one sample, sequenced in a study of cytomegalovirus exposure and HLA in healthy donors. The PCR ran on 60 Vbeta and 13 Jbeta primers. Data came from immunoSEQ multiplex PCR; TCRdb stores just in-frame clones and leaves some out. The sample has fewer than 40,000 clones. Sequenced sample: PBMCs. The receptors here all came from a woman in her thirties or forties in good health and CMV-seropositive.

The chain couples TRBV28 to TRBJ2-2; the D gene is possibly TRBD1 (6 bases). V shed 1 base and J shed 4 bases, with 10 bases lying between them. Germline loops: CDR1 MDHEN, CDR2 SYDVKM. This CDR3 has 15 amino acids. Here the CDR3 reads CASSLLGTSTGELFF. The CDR3 DNA follows: TGTGCCAGCAGTTTATTAGGGACATCCACCGGGGAGCTGTTTTTT. The whole variable domain, remainder taken from reference TRBV28 and TRBJ2-2, is DVKVTQSSRYLVKRTGEKVFLECVQDMDHENMFWYRQDPGLGLRLIYFSYDVKMKEKGDIPEGYSVSREKKERFSLILESASTNQTSMYLCASSLLGTSTGELFFGEGSRLTVL.

CDR3 bases: TGTGCCAGCAGCTCCCTAGGCACCGGGGAGCTGTTTTTT. This sequence encodes CASSSLGTGELFF. This rearrangement joins TRBV13 to TRBJ2-2; D gene unclear. Germline V lookup: CDR1 PRHDT, CDR2 FYEKMQ (reference sequence). The V end lost 4 bases, the J end lost 4 bases, and 7 bases lay between the germline ends. The CDR3 extends over 13 amino acids.

The V call is TRBV28, the J call TRBJ2-1, with a possible D match to TRBD1 (5 bases). There are 17 residues in the CDR3. From germline, CDR1 is MDHEN and CDR2 SYDVKM. V was cut by 2 bases and J by 1 base, with 15 bases left in between. The CDR3: CASSLRGVVASYNEQFF. The CDR3 nucleotides are TGTGCCAGCAGTTTAAGGGGTGTAGTGGCGTCCTACAATGAGCAGTTCTTC.

This sequence joins TRBV18 and TRBJ2-5; no firm D call. CDR1 is KGHSH and CDR2 is LQKENI in the germline V gene. V lost 3 bases, J lost 0 bases, and 11 bases lay in between. The CDR3 runs 15 residues. The CDR3 bases are TGTGCCAGCTCACCGGGCCCGATTAACCAAGAGACCCAGTACTTC. Translating gives CASSPGPINQETQYF. The full variable domain, completed using reference TRBV18 and TRBJ2-5, is NAGVMQNPRHLVRRRGQEARLRCSPMKGHSHVYWYRQLPEEGLKFMVYLQKENIIDESGMPKERFSAEFPKEGPSILRIQQVVRGDSAAYFCASSPGPINQETQYFGPGTRLLVL.

This chain links TRBV19 with TRBJ2-1; D gene uncertain. The germline CDR1 and CDR2 sequences are LNHDA and SQIVND (reference sequence). Trimming took off 5 bases at V and 9 bases at J, with 14 bases between the two ends. The length of the CDR3 is 13 residues. The DNA for the CDR3 is TGTGCCAGTAGTGAAGCCCCCCGAGGTGAGCAGTTCTTC. It translates to CASSEAPRGEQFF.

V is TRBV11-3 and J is TRBJ2-1; 13 nucleotides align to TRBD2. CDR1 SGHNT and CDR2 YENEEA come from the germline V gene. This CDR3 is built from 19 residues. V shed 1 base, J shed 8 bases, and the junction held 14 bases outside the gene matches. The CDR3 DNA follows: TGTGCCAGCAGCTTAGGCCCCCCCCGGACTAGCGGGAGAGAGGATGAGCAGTTCTTC. Protein: CASSLGPPRTSGREDEQFF.

The chain is built from TRBV5-5 and TRBJ2-5; the match to TRBD2 covers 7 bases. Germline V gene lookup returns CDR1 SGHKS and CDR2 YYEKEE (reference sequence). J lost 5 bases, V lost 4 bases, and 11 bases had no gene match. The CDR3 runs 15 residues. Here the CDR3 DNA reads TGTGCCAGCAGCAGGGAGGGAGGGCCCAGGGAGACCCAGTACTTC. This codes for CASSREGGPRETQYF. The variable domain in full, with the rest retrieved from reference TRBV5-5 and TRBJ2-5, is DAGVTQSPTHLIKTRGQQVTLRCSPISGHKSVSWYQQVLGQGPQFIFQYYEKEERGRGNFPDRFSARQFPNYSSELNVNALLLGDSALYLCASSREGGPRETQYFGPGTRLLVL.

The gene calls are TRBV19 and TRBJ1-2, with D perhaps matching TRBD1 (6 bases). Trimming pared 3 bases from V and 3 bases from J, leaving 11 bases between. The germline gives CDR1 LNHDA, CDR2 SQIVND (reference sequence). This CDR3 is built from 14 residues. The CDR3 DNA reads as TGTGCCAGTAGTATTACAGGGTATGACTATGGCTACACCTTC. It encodes CASSITGYDYGYTF.

The chain couples TRBV7-2 to TRBJ2-2; maybe TRBD2 (5 bases). The CDR3 runs to 14 residues. V was shortened by 3 bases and J by 2 bases, with 7 bases between the two germline ends. CDR1 SGHTA and CDR2 FQGNSA come from the germline V gene. The chain's CDR3 is CASSFRGNTGELFF. The DNA for the CDR3 is TGTGCCAGCAGCTTCCGGGGTAACACCGGGGAGCTGTTTTTT.

This rearrangement joins TRBV27 to TRBJ2-7; D perhaps matches TRBD2 (6 bases). Germline-derived CDR1 and CDR2 are MNHEY and SMNVEV (reference sequence). This CDR3 is built from 13 residues. Trimming cost V 5 bases and J 0 bases, with 8 bases left between them. CDR3 protein: CASSVRGSYEQYF. CDR3 DNA sequence: TGTGCCAGCAGTGTGCGGGGCTCCTACGAGCAGTACTTC.

J is TRBJ2-3 and V is TRBV5-1; TRBD2 matches at 7 bases. The trim removed 7 bases at V and 0 bases at J, leaving 5 bases unmatched. CDR1 is SGHRS, CDR2 YFSETQ, per germline. The CDR3 contains 14 residues. In DNA, the CDR3 is TGCGCCAGCTTCGGCGGGAGCAGCACAGATACGCAGTATTTT. Its translation: CASFGGSSTDTQYF.

For the CDR3, the DNA is TGCGCCAGCAGCTTGGGACAGGGGGCGGACTACAATGAGCAGTTCTTC. Its protein is CASSLGQGADYNEQFF. The chain employs TRBV5-1 and TRBJ2-1; TRBD1 agrees at 10 bases. With 0 bases clipped from V and 3 bases from J, the junction kept 3 bases outside the gene matches. This CDR3 comprises 16 residues. The V gene's germline CDR1 is SGHRS and CDR2 YFSETQ.

This chain connects TRBV2 to TRBJ2-5; 8 nucleotides match TRBD1. CDR1 is SNHLY and CDR2 is FYNNEI in the germline V gene. CDR3 length: 13 amino acids. The junction had 4 bases not matched to a gene; V was cut back by 6 bases and J by 4 bases. This CDR3 reads CASRGQGTETQYF. CDR3 nucleotides: TGTGCCAGCAGAGGACAGGGAACAGAGACCCAGTACTTC.

The chain combines TRBV9 with TRBJ2-1; D is undetermined. This CDR3 comprises 15 residues. V was clipped by 0 bases and J by 9 bases, with 16 bases between them. CDR1 is SGDLS, CDR2 YYNGEE, per germline. Here the CDR3 DNA reads TGTGCCAGCAGCGTAGCATCGGTAGCTGCCAGTGAGCAGTTCTTC. Its translation: CASSVASVAASEQFF.

The V and J genes are TRBV19 and TRBJ1-5; perhaps TRBD1 as D (5 bases). V lost 5 bases to trimming and J lost 3 bases, with 14 bases between them. Germline values: CDR1 LNHDA, CDR2 SQIVND (reference sequence). The CDR3 sequence is 15 residues long. The CDR3 DNA follows: TGTGCCAGTAGTGGGGCAGGACCCTCCAATCAGCCCCAGCATTTT. Translation gives CASSGAGPSNQPQHF.

This sequence joins TRBV18 and TRBJ1-6; D is unclear. CDR3 length: 16 residues. Germline V gene data show CDR1 as KGHSH and CDR2 as LQKENI. V lost 3 bases to trimming and J lost 7 bases, with 16 bases between them. The CDR3: CASSPLTGVTNSPLHF. The CDR3 nucleotides read TGTGCCAGCTCACCTCTCACCGGGGTCACCAATTCACCCCTCCACTTT.